These 14 T cell receptor beta chains originate from one sample sequenced in a study of T and B cells in COVID-19 patients (dated by TCRdb to about 2020). The sequencing machine was an Illumina MiSeq. TRB rearrangements were amplified by multiplex PCR with BIOMED2 TRB-A/B primer pools. Using fastp trimming at Q25 and MiXCR clonotype assembly, TCRdb reanalyzed the public sequencing data and kept in-frame beta chains. CDR3 protein sequences are deduplicated, and each keeps its most common genes and DNA. The sample table holds some 15,000 distinct CDR3 sequences, of which roughly 29% were seen once. Clones ranked in the top ten supply approximately 1.1% of the sample. TRB repertoires were amplified using roughly 240-550 ng of genomic DNA isolated from blood. Sequenced: blood. These receptors were collected from a human donor who had recovered from COVID-19.

This clonotype was recorded at least ten times. The chain links TRBV15 to TRBJ2-5; possible D gene TRBD1, 5 bases. The germline V gene encodes CDR1 LNHNV and CDR2 YYDKDF (reference sequence). Trimming shortened V by 0 bases and J by 5 bases, and 13 bases separated the two germline ends. This CDR3 has 15 amino acids. CDR3 nucleotide sequence: TGTGCCACCAGCAGAGAGCAGGGTACTCGGGAGACCCAGTACTTC. This sequence encodes CATSREQGTRETQYF.

This clonotype ranks as medium-sized. This chain uses TRBV6-2 or TRBV6-3 with TRBJ2-2; unclear D gene. Between the trimmed V and J ends, which lost 4 bases and 0 bases, there was a span of 9 bases. This CDR3 region has 15 residues. The germline V gene has CDR1 MNHEY and CDR2 SVGEGT. The CDR3 region is CASSFSPTNTGELFF. CDR3 bases: TGTGCCAGCAGTTTTAGTCCGACGAACACCGGGGAGCTGTTTTTT.

This clonotype was counted at least ten times. The gene calls are TRBV19 and TRBJ1-4, with D possibly being TRBD1 (5 bases). CDR3 length equals 17 residues. Trimming shortened V by 1 base and J by 2 bases, and 14 bases separated the two germline ends. Germline V gene lookup returns CDR1 LNHDA and CDR2 SQIVND (reference sequence). CDR3: CASSIVRLTATNEKLFF. CDR3 nucleotide sequence: TGTGCCAGTAGTATAGTCCGGCTGACAGCGACTAATGAAAAACTGTTTTTT.

V and J are TRBV12-3 or TRBV12-4 and TRBJ1-1; D unclear. CDR3 length equals 13 residues. Trimming cost V 3 bases and J 7 bases, with 12 bases left between them. The CDR3 DNA reads as TGTGCCAGCAGTTTTGGCCCGGATTATGAAGCTTTCTTT. Translated: CASSFGPDYEAFF.

The chain employs TRBV10-1 and TRBJ2-3, with 8 bases fitting TRBD2. The V gene end was trimmed by 8 bases and the J gene end by 4 bases; junction bases not matched to a gene: 8. The CDR3 loop spans 14 amino acids. Germline-derived CDR1 and CDR2 are WNHNN and SYGVQD (reference sequence). The CDR3 protein is CASGVSGEPDTQYF. In DNA, the CDR3 is TGCGCCAGCGGGGTTAGCGGGGAGCCAGATACGCAGTATTTT.

This clonotype is medium-sized in the sample. The V call is TRBV19, the J call TRBJ2-1, with 10 positions matching TRBD1. The V and J ends lost 8 bases and 2 bases, in that order; junction bases with no gene match: 6. Germline assignment: CDR1 LNHDA and CDR2 SQIVND (reference sequence). The CDR3 is 15 residues long. The CDR3 here is CASGGQGYPYNEQFF. Here the CDR3 DNA reads TGTGCCAGTGGGGGACAGGGGTACCCCTACAATGAGCAGTTCTTC.

V gene TRBV24-1 combines with J gene TRBJ1-2; tentatively, D is TRBD1 (5 bases). The CDR3 is 16 amino acids. With 4 bases removed from V and 4 bases from J, the gap between germline ends came to 18 bases. Germline V gene sequence: CDR1 KGHDR, CDR2 SFDVKD. CDR3 sequence (DNA): TGTGCCACCAGTGACTCCATCGGGACGAAAGGCTATGGCTACACCTTC. It encodes CATSDSIGTKGYGYTF.

This clonotype was recorded a few times. The V and J genes are TRBV13 and TRBJ2-7, with D possibly matching TRBD2 (6 bases). Trimming removed 4 bases from V and 6 bases from J, with 10 bases in between. From germline, CDR1 is PRHDT and CDR2 FYEKMQ (reference sequence). The CDR3 runs to 12 residues. Here the CDR3 reads CASSSLRGEQYF. The CDR3 region has the DNA TGTGCCAGCAGCTCCTTGCGGGGCGAGCAGTACTTC.

This clonotype has a handful of counts. The chain joins TRBV18 to TRBJ1-1; 7 bases map to TRBD1. J lost 3 bases, V lost 6 bases, and 4 bases had no gene match. Germline V gene sequence: CDR1 KGHSH, CDR2 LQKENI. The CDR3 has 13 residues. In nucleotides, the CDR3 is TGTGCCAGCTCCGCCAGGGGGGACACTGAAGCTTTCTTT. As protein: CASSARGDTEAFF.

The genes are TRBV6-2 or TRBV6-3 and TRBJ1-1; D ambiguous. The CDR3 is 12 amino acids. Germline V gene sequence: CDR1 MNHEY, CDR2 SVGEGT. Trimming shortened V by 4 bases and J by 0 bases, and 3 bases separated the two germline ends. CDR3 in DNA: TGTGCCAGCAGTTCTGTGAACACTGAAGCTTTCTTT. This encodes CASSSVNTEAFF.

This clonotype was seen a handful of times. The chain has TRBV29-1 and TRBJ2-4; a weak D match, TRBD2 (6 bases). V lost 6 bases to trimming and J lost 0 bases, with 9 bases between them. The CDR3 has 13 residues. Germline CDR1 SQVTM, CDR2 ANQGSEA. The CDR3 bases are TGCAGCGTGGGAGGTCTAGCCAAAAACATTCAGTACTTC. The encoded protein is CSVGGLAKNIQYF.

The V call is TRBV11-1, the J call TRBJ2-1; D might be TRBD2 (5 bases). CDR3 length equals 13 residues. Germline V gene sequence: CDR1 SGHAT, CDR2 FQDESV (reference sequence). V lost 7 bases to trimming and J lost 9 bases, with 16 bases between them. In nucleotides, the CDR3 is TGTGCCAGCAACCCCTCCCGGGGTACTGAGCAGTTCTTC. Translating gives CASNPSRGTEQFF.

This clonotype was counted only a few times. The genes are TRBV6-1 and TRBJ2-5; 8 bases align to TRBD1. V dropped 8 bases and J dropped 6; count of bases not matched to a gene: 8. The CDR3 is 13 residues long. Germline V lookup: CDR1 MNHNS, CDR2 SASEGT. CDR3 region: CASGDRTGQTQYF. The DNA for the CDR3 is TGTGCCAGCGGGGATAGGACAGGGCAGACCCAGTACTTC.

The genes are TRBV27 and TRBJ1-1; maybe TRBD1 (6 bases). Germline V CDR1 and CDR2: MNHEY, SMNVEV (reference sequence). The V end was cut by 0 bases, the J end by 8 bases, with 13 bases between. This CDR3 has 14 amino acids. CDR3 in amino acids: CASSLSRGGTEAFF. For the CDR3, the DNA is TGTGCCAGCAGTTTATCCCGGGGGGGCACGGAAGCTTTCTTT.